This T cell receptor beta chain was retrieved from a study of blood T cell repertoires in COVID-19. Enrollees, roughly 18 to 95 years old, lived in about two dozen US areas. Cohort assignment relied on participant-reported clinical history. The method was immunoSEQ multiplex PCR; TCRdb's version includes in-frame clones alone and lacks a portion of them. Here the sample spans 300,000 to 350,000 clones, 70% to 90% being singletons. Source material: PBMCs or T cells enriched from blood (not recorded which). The TCR sequence derives from a man aged 25 to 45 who had recovered from COVID-19.

CDR3 loop: CASSQLGTGEQYF. The CDR3 nucleotides are TGTGCCAGCAGCCAACTAGGGACAGGCGAGCAGTACTTC. This rearrangement joins TRBV6-5 to TRBJ2-7; 8 bases match TRBD1. The CDR3 consists of 13 residues. J lost 6 bases, V lost 6 bases, and 7 bases had no gene match. Germline V CDR1 and CDR2: MNHEY, SVGAGI.